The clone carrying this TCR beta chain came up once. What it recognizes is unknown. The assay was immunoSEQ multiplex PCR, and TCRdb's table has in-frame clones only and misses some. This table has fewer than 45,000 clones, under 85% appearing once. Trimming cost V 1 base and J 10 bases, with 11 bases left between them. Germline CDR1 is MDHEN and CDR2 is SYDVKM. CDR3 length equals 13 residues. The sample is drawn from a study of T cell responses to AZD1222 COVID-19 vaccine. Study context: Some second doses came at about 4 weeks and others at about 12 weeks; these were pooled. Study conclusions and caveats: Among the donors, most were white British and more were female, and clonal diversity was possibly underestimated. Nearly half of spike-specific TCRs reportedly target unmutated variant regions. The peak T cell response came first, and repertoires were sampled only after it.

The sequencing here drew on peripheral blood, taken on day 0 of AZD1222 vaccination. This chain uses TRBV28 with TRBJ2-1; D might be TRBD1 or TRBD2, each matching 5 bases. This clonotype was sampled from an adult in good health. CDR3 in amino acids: CASSLSGAREQFF. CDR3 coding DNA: TGTGCCAGCAGTTTATCCGGGGCGCGGGAGCAGTTCTTC.